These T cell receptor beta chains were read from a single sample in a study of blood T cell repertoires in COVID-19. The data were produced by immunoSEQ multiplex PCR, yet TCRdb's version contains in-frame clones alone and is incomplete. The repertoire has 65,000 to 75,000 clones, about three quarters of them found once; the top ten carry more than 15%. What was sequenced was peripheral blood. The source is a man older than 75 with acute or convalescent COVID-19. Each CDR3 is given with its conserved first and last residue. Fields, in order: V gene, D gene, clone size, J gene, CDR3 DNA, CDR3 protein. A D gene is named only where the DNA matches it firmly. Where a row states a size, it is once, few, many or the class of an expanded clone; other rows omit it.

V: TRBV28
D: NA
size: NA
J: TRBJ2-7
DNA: TGTGCCACCATCCAGGGGTGGCCCTACGAGCAGTACTTC
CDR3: CATIQGWPYEQYF

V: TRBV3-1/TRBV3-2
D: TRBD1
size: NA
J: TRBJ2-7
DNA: TGTGCCAGTGCAAGGGACAGCTCCTACGAGCAGTACTTC
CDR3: CASARDSSYEQYF

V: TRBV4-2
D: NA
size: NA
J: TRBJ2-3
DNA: TGTGCCAGCGATGCGGCGGGAACCGCAGATACGCAGTATTTT
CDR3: CASDAAGTADTQYF

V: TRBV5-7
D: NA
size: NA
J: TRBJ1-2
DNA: TGTGCCAGCAGCTGGGATGCCGACAGAAACTATGGCTACACCTTC
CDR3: CASSWDADRNYGYTF

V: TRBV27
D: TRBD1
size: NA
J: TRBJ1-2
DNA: TGTGCCAGCAGCCCCGGGTGGGGACAGGGCTATGGCTACACCTTC
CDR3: CASSPGWGQGYGYTF

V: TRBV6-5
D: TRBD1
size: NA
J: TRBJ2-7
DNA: TGTGCCAGCACCTCTTCCGGGACAGTTTCCTACGAGCAGTACTTC
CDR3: CASTSSGTVSYEQYF

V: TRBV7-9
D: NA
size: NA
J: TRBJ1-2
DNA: TGTGCCAGCAGCTTAGGGAGGGTCTATGGCTACACCTTC
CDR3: CASSLGRVYGYTF

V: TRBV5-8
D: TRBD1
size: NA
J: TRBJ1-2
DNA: TGTGCCAGCAGCACCCTACCGGACAGGTGGATCGGCTACACCTTC
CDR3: CASSTLPDRWIGYTF

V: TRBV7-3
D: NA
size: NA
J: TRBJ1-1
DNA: TGTGCCAGCAGCCCCGGGAGGGCTACTTCTGAAGCTTTCTTT
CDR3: CASSPGRATSEAFF

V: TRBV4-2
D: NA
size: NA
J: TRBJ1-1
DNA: TGTGCCAGCAGCCAAGACGTGGCAAATTGGGGCGCTTTCTTT
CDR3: CASSQDVANWGAFF

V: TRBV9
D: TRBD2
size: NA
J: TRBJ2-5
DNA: TGTGCCAGCAGCGTAGGAGCTAGCGGGGGGGTTGAGACCCAGTACTTC
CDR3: CASSVGASGGVETQYF

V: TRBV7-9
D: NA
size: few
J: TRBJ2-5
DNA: TGTGCCAGCAGCGCGCCTCTTAGGCGGGGCAGGGAGACCCAGTACTTC
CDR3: CASSAPLRRGRETQYF

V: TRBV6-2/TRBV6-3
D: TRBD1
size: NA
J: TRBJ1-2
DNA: TGTGCCAGCAGTTACGACGGGACAGGGATCTATGGCTACACCTTC
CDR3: CASSYDGTGIYGYTF

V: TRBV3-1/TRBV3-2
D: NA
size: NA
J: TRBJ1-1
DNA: TGTGCCAGCAGCCTTGGGCCGGGCGGGAGAACTGAAGCTTTCTTT
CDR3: CASSLGPGGRTEAFF

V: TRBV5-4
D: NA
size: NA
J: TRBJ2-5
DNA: TGTGCCAGCAGCCCGACAGGAGCTCTGGGGGAGACCCAGTACTTC
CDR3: CASSPTGALGETQYF

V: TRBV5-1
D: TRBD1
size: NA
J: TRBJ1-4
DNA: TGCGCCAGCAGCAGAACCCAGGGGGCAACTAATGAAAAACTGTTTTTT
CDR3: CASSRTQGATNEKLFF

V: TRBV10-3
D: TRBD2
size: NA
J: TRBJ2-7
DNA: TGTGCCATCAGTGGTCTAGCGGGAAGGCGCGAGCAGTACTTC
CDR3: CAISGLAGRREQYF

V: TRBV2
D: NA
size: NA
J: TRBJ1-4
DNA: TGTGCCAGCAGCAGGGGCCGTCATGAAAAACTGTTTTTT
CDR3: CASSRGRHEKLFF

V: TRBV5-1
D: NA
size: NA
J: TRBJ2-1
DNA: TGCGCCAGCAGCTTGGGTCCGGCGGGGGCCCCCTACAATGAGCAGTTCTTC
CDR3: CASSLGPAGAPYNEQFF

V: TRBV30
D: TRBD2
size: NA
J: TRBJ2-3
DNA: TGTGCCTGGTGTATGGGGGGGAGCCGCACAGATACGCAGTATTTT
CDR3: CAWCMGGSRTDTQYF

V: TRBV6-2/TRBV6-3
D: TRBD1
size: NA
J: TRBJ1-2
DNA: TGTGCCAGCAGTTCGCCAGGACAGGGGGGCTATGGCTACACCTTC
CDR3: CASSSPGQGGYGYTF

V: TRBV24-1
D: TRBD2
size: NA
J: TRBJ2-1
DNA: TGTGCCACCAGTGATACTAGCGGGAGGGCCAGCAATGAGCAGTTCTTC
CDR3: CATSDTSGRASNEQFF

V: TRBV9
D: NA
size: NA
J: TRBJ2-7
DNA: TGTGCCAGCAGCTCCGGAGGGAACGAGCAGTACTTC
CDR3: CASSSGGNEQYF

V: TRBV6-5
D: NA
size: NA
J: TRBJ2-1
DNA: TGTGCCAGCAGTTACGCCCAATTGAGCTCCTACAATGAGCAGTTCTTC
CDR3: CASSYAQLSSYNEQFF

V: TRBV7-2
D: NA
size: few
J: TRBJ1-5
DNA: TGTGCCAGCAGCCCGATGCCGGGTCGCGAGCAGCCCCAGCATTTT
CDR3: CASSPMPGREQPQHF

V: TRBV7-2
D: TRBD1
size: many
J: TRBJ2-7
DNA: TGTGCCAGCAGCACCAGACAGGGGACCAGCGAGCAGTACTTC
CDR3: CASSTRQGTSEQYF

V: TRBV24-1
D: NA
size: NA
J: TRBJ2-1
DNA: TGTGCCACCAGTGAATCCGGGATCCCCGCACGATACAATGAGCAGTTCTTC
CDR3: CATSESGIPARYNEQFF

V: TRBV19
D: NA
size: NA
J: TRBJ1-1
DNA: TGTGCCAGTAGTATAGATGGGGGGACTGAAGCTTTCTTT
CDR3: CASSIDGGTEAFF

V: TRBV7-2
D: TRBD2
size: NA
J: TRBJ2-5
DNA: TGTGCCAGCTCGACCCGCTGGACTAGCCTCGCTGGGGAGACCCAGTACTTC
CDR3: CASSTRWTSLAGETQYF

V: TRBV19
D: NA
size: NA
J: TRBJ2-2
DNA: TGTGCCAGCGCCAAAGGGGGTGCGACCGGGGAGCTGTTTTTT
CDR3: CASAKGGATGELFF